This TCR beta chain emerged from a study of early T cells in non-severe SARS-CoV-2 infection. The wider study: Sequenced material consisted of bulk RNA (from unsorted whole blood), and chains were unpaired. Overall study findings and caveats: Comparison of clonotypes with VDJdb favored anti-spike CD8 responses while missing private and CD4 specificities.

This clonotype was seen repeatedly, ten times or more. Its antigen remains unknown. The CDR3 extends over 15 amino acids. CDR1 is DFQATT, CDR2 SNEGSKA, per germline (reference sequence). Unique molecular identifiers were added to individual cDNA molecules. TCRdb used MiXCR to reprocess the 5' RACE reads, holding one entry per CDR3 protein. The profile covers 30,000 to 35,000 distinct CDR3 sequences, with roughly 4.5% appearing a single time and 5.5% to 6% taken by the ten largest. Sequencing was performed on whole blood. This clonotype was sampled from an adult who was a healthcare worker with PCR-confirmed SARS-CoV-2 infection or an uninfected control (not recorded which). The chain recombines TRBV20-1 with TRBJ2-6; tentative D call: TRBD2 (5 bases). CDR3 loop: CSCGSWSSGANVLTF. CDR3 DNA sequence: TGCAGCTGCGGGTCGTGGAGCTCTGGGGCCAACGTCCTGACTTTC.